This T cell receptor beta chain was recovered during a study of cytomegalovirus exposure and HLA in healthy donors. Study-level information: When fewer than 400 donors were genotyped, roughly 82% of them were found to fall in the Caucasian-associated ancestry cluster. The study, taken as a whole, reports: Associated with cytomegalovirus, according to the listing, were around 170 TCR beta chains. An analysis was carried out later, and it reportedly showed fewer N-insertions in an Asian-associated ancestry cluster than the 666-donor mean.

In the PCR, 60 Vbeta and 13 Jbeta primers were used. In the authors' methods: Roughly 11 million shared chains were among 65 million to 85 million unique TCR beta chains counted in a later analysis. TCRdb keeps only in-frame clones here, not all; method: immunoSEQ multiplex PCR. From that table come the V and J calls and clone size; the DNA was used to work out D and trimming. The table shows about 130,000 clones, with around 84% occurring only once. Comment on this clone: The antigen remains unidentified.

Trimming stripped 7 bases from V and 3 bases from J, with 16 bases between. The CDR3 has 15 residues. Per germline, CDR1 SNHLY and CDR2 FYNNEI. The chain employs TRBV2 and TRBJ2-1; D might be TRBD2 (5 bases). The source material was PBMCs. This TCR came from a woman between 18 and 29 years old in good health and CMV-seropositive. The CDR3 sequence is CASTSSGMGYNEQFF. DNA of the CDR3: TGTGCCAGCACCTCGAGCGGCATGGGCTACAATGAGCAGTTCTTC.